This TCR beta chain originates from a study of OX40 agonist ivuxolimab in advanced cancers. Whole-study context: Two cutaneous melanoma patients and one hepatocellular carcinoma patient, three in all, had partial responses. Notes on the study in general: Partial responders dosed at 0.1-3.0 mg/kg displayed clonal expansion ranking among the lowest.

V lost 6 bases to trimming and J lost 2 bases, with 16 bases between them. The CDR3 is 15 amino acids. CDR1 MNHEY and CDR2 SVGAGI come from the germline V gene. Sequencing was performed with immunoSEQ multiplex PCR; in TCRdb, only in-frame clones are kept and a portion is missing. The sample carries tens of thousands of clones, approximately 94% recorded once. This clone was recorded once. Its antigen is currently unknown. This receptor was taken from an adult with an advanced solid tumor such as melanoma, head and neck, liver or kidney cancer. The chain recombines TRBV6-5 with TRBJ1-2, with D possibly TRBD1 on 5 matching bases. Material: CD4+ or CD8+ T cells sorted from blood, obtained in a trial of the OX40 agonist ivuxolimab. As DNA, the CDR3 is TGTGCCAGCAGCCAGACCCCACGGGGGAACTATGGCTACACCTTC. This encodes CASSQTPRGNYGYTF.